The 26 T cell receptor beta chains below all came from one sample that was sequenced in a study of cytomegalovirus exposure and HLA in healthy donors. Primers for the PCR totalled 60 Vbeta and 13 Jbeta. Sequencing used immunoSEQ multiplex PCR; TCRdb keeps in-frame clones, though not all of them. Of about 130,000 clones listed, 65% to 75% are singletons. Input material: PBMCs. Receptors were obtained from a man aged 40-49 years in good health and CMV-seropositive.

This clone has only a few counts. The chain recombines TRBV5-6 with TRBJ2-5; D might be TRBD2 (5 bases). The germline gives CDR1 SGHDT, CDR2 YYEEEE. CDR3 size: 15 residues. Deletions cut 4 bases from V and 5 bases from J, with 18 bases between. The CDR3 protein is CASSPRTLSLETQYF. The CDR3 region has the DNA TGTGCCAGCAGCCCCCGGACTCTGTCTTTGGAGACCCAGTACTTC.

This chain connects TRBV4-3 to TRBJ2-7, with TRBD1 as a possible D gene (5 bases). The CDR3 runs 17 residues. Germline CDR1 reads LGHNA; CDR2 reads YSLEER. Trimming shortened V by 0 bases and J by 3 bases, and 18 bases separated the two germline ends. DNA of the CDR3: TGCGCCAGCAGCCAAGAGTCGTCGTCCGGCCAGGGCTACGAGCAGTACTTC. This translates into CASSQESSSGQGYEQYF.

The chain couples TRBV6-1 to TRBJ2-3; TRBD1 matches at 12 bases. V lost 4 bases, J lost 6 bases, and 8 bases stayed unmatched. CDR1 and CDR2 from the germline V gene are MNHNS and SASEGT. This CDR3 spans 16 amino acids. CDR3 amino acids: CASSALPGQGADTQYF. The CDR3 DNA sequence: TGTGCCAGCAGTGCCCTTCCGGGACAGGGGGCGGATACGCAGTATTTT.

This clone was observed a handful of times. V and J are TRBV5-1 and TRBJ1-2; the match to TRBD1 covers 11 bases. Looked up from germline, CDR1 is SGHRS and CDR2 is YFSETQ. V shed 3 bases and J 0 bases; nucleotides not matched to a gene: 4. This CDR3 has 16 residues. The DNA for the CDR3 is TGCGCCAGCAGCTCGGGACAGGGGGTTCCTAACTATGGCTACACCTTC. Protein product: CASSSGQGVPNYGYTF.

This chain connects TRBV7-8 to TRBJ2-2, with TRBD1 matching over 9 bases. Losses at the gene ends were 6 bases for V and 4 bases for J; bases not matched to a gene: 6. Germline CDR1 is SGHVS and CDR2 is FQNEAQ. The CDR3 spans 15 residues. CDR3 region: CASRTQGAGTGELFF. In DNA form, the CDR3 reads TGTGCCAGCAGGACACAGGGGGCGGGCACCGGGGAGCTGTTTTTT.

The chain couples TRBV6-5 to TRBJ1-5; D may be TRBD1 (6 bases). Trimming stripped 2 bases from V and 5 bases from J, with 10 bases between. The CDR3 runs 14 residues. The germline V gene encodes CDR1 MNHEY and CDR2 SVGAGI. CDR3 sequence (DNA): TGTGCCAGCAGTTACATTGGGGGCGATCAGCCCCAGCATTTT. Encoded protein: CASSYIGGDQPQHF.

This chain uses TRBV5-1 with TRBJ2-2, with D possibly being TRBD1 (6 bases). The germline gives CDR1 SGHRS, CDR2 YFSETQ. The CDR3 consists of 15 residues. Between the trimmed V and J ends, which lost 3 bases and 6 bases, there was a span of 15 bases. This CDR3 reads CASSYQSQGSGELFF. CDR3 nucleotides: TGCGCCAGCAGCTACCAATCCCAGGGGTCCGGGGAGCTGTTTTTT.

The chain couples TRBV29-1 to TRBJ2-7; 7 positions match TRBD1. This CDR3 is built from 13 residues. Germline-derived CDR1 and CDR2 are SQVTM and ANQGSEA. J gave up 7 bases and V 6 bases, and 12 bases lay outside the gene matches. This CDR3 is CSVARGGVEEQYF. The CDR3 region has the DNA TGCAGCGTCGCGAGAGGGGGCGTGGAAGAGCAGTACTTC.

The chain uses TRBV15 and TRBJ2-4, with TRBD1 as a possible D gene (7 bases). The length of the CDR3 is 13 residues. The V gene lost 0 bases and the J gene lost 16 bases, with 16 bases spanning the gap. CDR1 is LNHNV, CDR2 YYDKDF, per germline (reference sequence). The CDR3 spells CATSRDHRQGGYF. As DNA, the CDR3 is TGTGCCACCAGCAGAGATCACCGACAGGGAGGCTACTTC.

V gene TRBV6-1 combines with J gene TRBJ2-7, with TRBD1 matching over 7 bases. Germline values: CDR1 MNHNS, CDR2 SASEGT. The CDR3 consists of 14 residues. Trimming took 6 bases from V and 2 from J; bases not matched to a gene: 7. The CDR3 spells CASRETGVAYEQYF. The CDR3 bases are TGTGCCAGCAGGGAAACAGGGGTGGCCTACGAGCAGTACTTC.

This clone occurred a few times. The J gene is TRBJ2-1, the V gene TRBV4-1, with 12 nucleotides matching TRBD2. The CDR3 consists of 19 residues. Germline-derived CDR1 and CDR2 are MGHRA and YSYEKL. The junction had 10 bases not matched to a gene; V was cut back by 0 bases and J by 4 bases. The CDR3 sequence: CASSQDPPTSGGPYNEQFF. CDR3 in DNA: TGCGCCAGCAGCCAAGATCCCCCAACTAGCGGGGGGCCGTACAATGAGCAGTTCTTC.

For the CDR3, the DNA is TGTGCCAGCAGCGGGACAGCGAACACTGAAGCTTTCTTT. It translates to CASSGTANTEAFF. This chain connects TRBV11-3 to TRBJ1-1; 7 nucleotides line up with TRBD1. The CDR3 is 13 residues long. Trimming at V came to 5 bases and at J to 1 base, leaving 1 base not matched to a gene. CDR1 and CDR2 (germline): SGHNT, YENEEA. Drawing the rest from reference TRBV11-3 and TRBJ1-1, the complete variable domain is EAGVVQSPRYKIIEKKQPVAFWCNPISGHNTLYWYLQNLGQGPELLIRYENEEAVDDSQLPKDRFSAERLKGVDSTLKIQPAELGDSAVYLCASSGTANTEAFFGQGTRLTVV.

This sequence joins TRBV19 and TRBJ1-5; D possibly corresponds to TRBD1 (5 bases). This CDR3 contains 13 residues. Trimming removed 5 bases at V and 5 bases at J, with 10 bases between. The germline V gene has CDR1 LNHDA and CDR2 SQIVND (reference sequence). The CDR3 protein is CASSYRIYQPQHF. The CDR3 nucleotides are TGTGCCAGTAGTTACAGGATTTATCAGCCCCAGCATTTT.

This chain links TRBV4-1 with TRBJ2-2, with D perhaps TRBD2 (5 bases). The germline gives CDR1 MGHRA, CDR2 YSYEKL. Trimming cost V 0 bases and J 6 bases, with 8 bases left between them. The CDR3 covers 14 residues. The DNA of the CDR3 is TGCGCCAGCAGCCAAGAAGGAGGCCCCGGGGAGCTGTTTTTT. Its protein product is CASSQEGGPGELFF.

Only a few counts were recorded for this clone. The chain uses TRBV28 and TRBJ2-1; D is undetermined. Trimming took off 2 bases at V and 3 bases at J, with 8 bases between the two ends. CDR1 is MDHEN, CDR2 SYDVKM, per germline. This CDR3 comprises 14 residues. The CDR3 spells CASSLLAYYNEQFF. CDR3 DNA sequence: TGTGCCAGCAGTTTACTCGCGTACTACAATGAGCAGTTCTTC.

V gene TRBV30 combines with J gene TRBJ2-7, with D possibly being TRBD1 (5 bases). CDR1 GTSNPN and CDR2 SVGIG come from the germline V gene (reference sequence). This CDR3 spans 15 amino acids. Trimming removed 1 base from V and 0 bases from J, with 13 bases in between. CDR3 DNA sequence: TGTGCCTGGAGTGAAGGGGCGAGGAGCTCCTACGAGCAGTACTTC. As protein: CAWSEGARSSYEQYF.

The gene calls are TRBV7-2 and TRBJ2-1, with D maybe TRBD1 (6 bases). Germline loops: CDR1 SGHTA, CDR2 FQGNSA. CDR3 length: 16 residues. The V gene lost 4 bases and the J gene lost 0 bases, with 13 bases spanning the gap. The CDR3 region is CASSYPGQSSYNEQFF. The CDR3 DNA reads TGTGCCAGCAGCTATCCGGGACAAAGCTCCTACAATGAGCAGTTCTTC.

The chain has TRBV5-1 and TRBJ1-3; no clear D gene. Germline-derived CDR1 and CDR2 are SGHRS and YFSETQ. Trimming removed 4 bases from V and 0 bases from J, with 11 bases in between. The CDR3 is 15 amino acids. In nucleotides, the CDR3 is TGCGCCAGCAGCCGCGGAAGATCCTCTGGAAACACCATATATTTT. Translating gives CASSRGRSSGNTIYF.

This sequence joins TRBV4-2 and TRBJ1-3; 8 nucleotides agree with TRBD1. Losses at the gene ends were 3 bases for V and 2 bases for J; bases not matched to a gene: 3. The CDR3 has 15 amino acids. CDR1 LGHNA and CDR2 YNFKEQ come from the germline V gene. CDR3 DNA: TGTGCCAGCAGCCATGGACAGGGAACTGGAAACACCATATATTTT. Its translation is CASSHGQGTGNTIYF.

The V gene is TRBV5-4, the J gene TRBJ2-2; TRBD1 aligns across 7 bases. Germline V lookup: CDR1 SGHNT, CDR2 YYREEE (reference sequence). The CDR3 has 14 amino acids. The V and J ends lost 3 bases and 4 bases, in that order; junction bases with no gene match: 3. The CDR3 here is CASSSGGPTGELFF. CDR3 nucleotides: TGTGCCAGCAGCTCAGGGGGTCCCACCGGGGAGCTGTTTTTT.

The chain recombines TRBV7-9 with TRBJ1-5; D ambiguous. The CDR3 is made up of 13 amino acids. CDR1 and CDR2 (germline): SEHNR, FQNEAQ (reference sequence). V was clipped by 1 base and J by 4 bases, with 5 bases between them. CDR3 nucleotide sequence: TGTGCCAGCAGCTTAGGGACTAATCAGCCCCAGCATTTT. Translation: CASSLGTNQPQHF. The variable domain in full, with the rest retrieved from reference TRBV7-9 and TRBJ1-5, is DTGVSQNPRHKITKRGQNVTFRCDPISEHNRLYWYRQTLGQGPEFLTYFQNEAQLEKSRLLSDRFSAERPKGSFSTLEIQRTEQGDSAMYLCASSLGTNQPQHFGDGTRLSIL.

Points on this clone: This sample includes further DNA sequences coding for the same CDR3. V gene TRBV2 combines with J gene TRBJ2-5, with 9 bases fitting TRBD1. The trim removed 4 bases at V and 3 bases at J, leaving 0 bases unmatched. The CDR3 is 13 residues long. Per the germline V gene, CDR1 is SNHLY and CDR2 is FYNNEI. The CDR3 DNA follows: TGTGCCAGCAGTGGGACAGGGGAAGAGACCCAGTACTTC. It specifies CASSGTGEETQYF.

The chain joins TRBV18 to TRBJ1-4; possibly TRBD1 for D (5 bases). Trimming removed 2 bases from V and 7 bases from J, with 11 bases in between. Germline CDR1 KGHSH, CDR2 LQKENI. The CDR3 spans 14 residues. Here the CDR3 DNA reads TGTGCCAGCTCACCAAGCAGGGCCGGTGAAAAACTGTTTTTT. Residues: CASSPSRAGEKLFF.

The chain joins TRBV20-1 to TRBJ1-5, with D possibly being TRBD1 (5 bases). Germline CDR1 and CDR2: DFQATT and SNEGSKA (reference sequence). V was trimmed by 3 bases and J by 9 bases, leaving 9 bases between them. This CDR3 region has 11 residues. The CDR3 reads CSARAGGPQHF. The CDR3 nucleotides read TGCAGTGCTAGGGCGGGGGGGCCCCAGCATTTT.

The chain uses TRBV5-1 and TRBJ2-5; maybe TRBD2 (7 bases). The assigned J gene may be wrong: the sequence end matches TRBJ2-7 better. The CDR3 extends over 16 amino acids. Per the germline V gene, CDR1 is SGHRS and CDR2 is YFSETQ. The CDR3 sequence is CASSLAGGRSSYEQYF. CDR3 nucleotides: TGCGCCAGCAGCTTGGCCGGGGGGCGCAGTTCCTACGAGCAGTACTTC.

J is TRBJ2-4 and V is TRBV18; D ambiguous. V lost 2 bases and J 0 bases, leaving 11 bases between the germline ends. The CDR3 is 16 amino acids. The germline V gene has CDR1 KGHSH and CDR2 LQKENI. The CDR3 DNA follows: TGTGCCAGCTCACCAATGGTCTCAGAAGCCAAAAACATTCAGTACTTC. It translates to CASSPMVSEAKNIQYF.